The rows below give T cell receptor beta chains drawn from one sample of a study of regulatory T cells in long-lasting Graves disease. TCRdb fed the multiplex PCR reads into MiXCR, producing one record per CDR3 protein. The sample yields about 460,000 distinct CDR3 sequences, about 20% seen once. The sequences come from peripheral blood mononuclear cells (PBMCs), collected when the disease was refractory, from a patient treated with antithyroid drugs. The origin of the receptors is a female donor with Graves disease. CDR3s leave out the opening cysteine and the closing phenylalanine or tryptophan. The D gene is left open where the match is weak.

cdr3_length	v_call	j_call	d_call	cdr3_aa
13	TRBV11-3	TRBJ1-1	.	ASSFLGFMDTEAF
12	TRBV20-1	TRBJ1-6	TRBD1	SANRGREDSPLH
11	TRBV10-3	TRBJ1-2	.	AISEGGIYGYT
11	TRBV20-1	TRBJ1-2	.	SARSGDNYGYT
13	TRBV7-2	TRBJ2-1	TRBD2	ASSVSGRAYNEQF
16	TRBV19	TRBJ1-5	TRBD1	ASSVSHRGTYSNQPQH
10	TRBV6-5	TRBJ2-4	.	ASSYPENIQY
11	TRBV28	TRBJ2-7	.	ATWGGKAYEQY
13	TRBV6-1	TRBJ2-3	TRBD2	ASRESGIRTDTQY
12	TRBV28	TRBJ2-2	.	ASSGPGIKGELF
12	TRBV20-1	TRBJ1-4	TRBD1	SARPRDSNEKLF
12	TRBV29-1	TRBJ2-7	.	SVDVGDGSYEQY
10	TRBV28	TRBJ1-2	.	ASVGINYGYT
13	TRBV6-1	TRBJ2-4	TRBD1	ASSALTGYRNIQY
15	TRBV20-1	TRBJ2-5	TRBD2	SASRLAGGLHRETQY
13	TRBV6-5	TRBJ2-7	TRBD1	ASSYRTGLAYEQY
11	TRBV3-1	TRBJ2-7	.	ASSQDPNYEQY
11	TRBV9	TRBJ2-5	.	ASSPGYRETQY
14	TRBV28	TRBJ2-7	TRBD1	ASSKGDRGLTYEQY
14	TRBV6-1	TRBJ1-5	.	ASSLSGTPQIVPQH
11	TRBV3-2	TRBJ1-6	.	ASSLHPGPPLH
11	TRBV19	TRBJ1-2	.	ASSAQGNHGYT
13	TRBV29-1	TRBJ1-1	TRBD1	SVEAPGQPNTEAF
11	TRBV7-2	TRBJ1-1	.	ASSDSQGTEAF
12	TRBV28	TRBJ1-5	.	ASSPPWGNQPQH
13	TRBV6-1	TRBJ1-1	.	ASSPFGTVNTEAF
13	TRBV7-2	TRBJ2-7	TRBD2	ASSPQGTSGYEQY
13	TRBV19	TRBJ1-2	TRBD1	ASSGQGGVIYGYT
12	TRBV5-1	TRBJ2-7	.	ASSFSSGFVEQY
12	TRBV20-1	TRBJ1-4	.	SASTPPGDGKLF
16	TRBV30	TRBJ1-5	TRBD1	AWSLKGQGASGNQPQH
14	TRBV6-5	TRBJ1-1	TRBD1	ASSYGLGQAGTEAF
12	TRBV27	TRBJ2-1	.	ASSSGYTYNEQF
13	TRBV28	TRBJ1-5	.	ASLREDYSNQPQH
12	TRBV20-1	TRBJ1-1	.	SVTFALEDTEAF
11	TRBV12-3/TRBV12-4	TRBJ1-6	.	ASSTGTGSPLH
14	TRBV20-1	TRBJ1-5	TRBD1	SARALGQLINQPQH
13	TRBV20-1	TRBJ2-5	TRBD1	SARDLLQGRSTQY
12	TRBV6-1	TRBJ1-1	.	ASSRKSIGTEAF
11	TRBV7-3	TRBJ2-5	.	ASSSIRGETQY
11	TRBV20-1	TRBJ1-3	.	SASGQAGNTIY
11	TRBV25-1	TRBJ1-1	.	ASSVADNTEAF
12	TRBV3-1	TRBJ1-1	.	ASSQDGAGREAF
12	TRBV20-1	TRBJ2-5	.	SAPTDGYQETQY